The 5 T cell receptor beta chains listed next were all sequenced from one sample in a study of T-cell memory formation after mild COVID-19. Using its own MiXCR run on the 5' RACE reads, TCRdb lists one record per CDR3 protein. The sample contains about 180,000 distinct CDR3 sequences, roughly 17% of which appear only once. Sequenced sample: PBMCs or a T cell subset sorted from them (not recorded which). These receptors originate from an adult woman who had mild COVID-19 (a few samples of this study predate the infection). Cell type and time point are not known.

Many counts were recorded for this clonotype. DNA for the CDR3: TGCGCCAGCAGCTTGGGTCAGGGGTGGTACGAGCAGTACTTC. Translating gives CASSLGQGWYEQYF. The chain joins TRBV5-1 to TRBJ2-7; maybe TRBD1 (6 bases). This CDR3 region has 14 residues. Germline values: CDR1 SGHRS, CDR2 YFSETQ. Between the trimmed V and J ends, which lost 0 bases and 4 bases, there was a span of 11 bases.

This clonotype was picked up a small number of times. The rearrangement links TRBV7-2 to TRBJ1-3; D remains ambiguous. The CDR3 has 15 residues. The germline V gene encodes CDR1 SGHTA and CDR2 FQGNSA. With 3 bases removed from V and 2 bases from J, the gap between germline ends came to 11 bases. The CDR3 here is CASSFSQIAGNTIYF. The CDR3 DNA reads TGTGCCAGCAGCTTCAGCCAAATAGCTGGAAACACCATATATTTT.

The chain uses TRBV20-1 and TRBJ2-1, with TRBD2 identical over 12 bases. CDR3 length: 16 residues. CDR1 is DFQATT, CDR2 SNEGSKA, per germline (reference sequence). V gave up 5 bases and J gave up 8 bases; unmatched junction bases: 13. The chain's CDR3 is CSASRLAGGPIDEQFF. As DNA, the CDR3 is TGCAGTGCTTCCCGGCTAGCGGGAGGGCCGATCGATGAGCAGTTCTTC.

There are a few counts of this clonotype. The rearrangement uses TRBV5-5 and TRBJ2-3; maybe TRBD2 (6 bases). V lost 5 bases, J lost 4 bases, and 17 bases lay in between. The CDR3 is 15 amino acids. Germline CDR1 SGHKS, CDR2 YYEKEE (reference sequence). The CDR3 loop is CASSTSGVRADTQYF. CDR3 sequence (DNA): TGTGCCAGCAGTACCTCGGGGGTCCGTGCAGATACGCAGTATTTT. The full variable domain, with the rest looked up from reference TRBV5-5 and TRBJ2-3, is DAGVTQSPTHLIKTRGQQVTLRCSPISGHKSVSWYQQVLGQGPQFIFQYYEKEERGRGNFPDRFSARQFPNYSSELNVNALLLGDSALYLCASSTSGVRADTQYFGPGTRLTVL.

J is TRBJ1-3 and V is TRBV7-9; D unclear. Germline values: CDR1 SEHNR, CDR2 FQNEAQ (reference sequence). V lost 1 base and J lost 0, with 7 bases in between. This CDR3 spans 15 amino acids. CDR3 sequence: CASSLGSLSGNTIYF. CDR3 coding DNA: TGTGCCAGCAGCTTAGGTAGCCTCTCTGGAAACACCATATATTTT.